The T cell receptor (beta chain) described here comes from a study of blood T cell repertoires in COVID-19. Trimming stripped 3 bases from V and 3 bases from J, with 15 bases between. Germline V gene data show CDR1 as GTSNPN and CDR2 as SVGIG (reference sequence). The CDR3 contains 15 residues. Sequencing used immunoSEQ multiplex PCR; TCRdb keeps in-frame clones, though not all of them. Of 80,000 to 100,000 clones in the sample, roughly 80% were seen once. Sequenced sample: peripheral blood. This receptor was obtained from a man between 65 and 85 years old with active or convalescent COVID-19. V and J are TRBV30 and TRBJ1-5; the D gene is possibly TRBD1 (5 bases). CDR3 loop: CAWSVTGTANQPQHF. The CDR3 DNA reads TGTGCCTGGAGCGTCACGGGGACTGCCAATCAGCCCCAGCATTTT.